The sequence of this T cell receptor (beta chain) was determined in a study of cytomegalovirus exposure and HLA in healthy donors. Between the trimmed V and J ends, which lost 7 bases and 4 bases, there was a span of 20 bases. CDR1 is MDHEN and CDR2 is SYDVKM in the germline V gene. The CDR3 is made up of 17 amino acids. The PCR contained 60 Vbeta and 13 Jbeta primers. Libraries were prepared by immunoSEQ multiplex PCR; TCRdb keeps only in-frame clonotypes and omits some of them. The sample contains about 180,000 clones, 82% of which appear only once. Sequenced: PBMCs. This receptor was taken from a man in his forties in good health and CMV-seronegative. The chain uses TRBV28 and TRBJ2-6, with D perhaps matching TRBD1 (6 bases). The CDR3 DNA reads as TGTGCCAGCAACTCACAGGGAAGCTCTTCCGGGGCCAACGTCCTGACTTTC. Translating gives CASNSQGSSSGANVLTF.